A selection of T cell receptor beta chains follows, all from one sample in a study of cytotoxic CD8 clonotypes in ibrutinib-treated CLL. Measured with immunoSEQ multiplex PCR; TCRdb has only the in-frame clones, and not every one. The table includes about 140,000 clones, around 84% detected once. The sample in question was PBMCs, obtained after 36 months of ibrutinib treatment. The receptors stem from a human donor with chronic lymphocytic leukemia. Both conserved end residues are part of each CDR3. D genes are given only for firm matches.

len | d_gene | j_gene | v_gene | CDR3aa | CDR3nt
15 | - | TRBJ2-5 | TRBV4-1 | CASSRGGGTQETQYF | TGCGCCAGCAGCCGAGGGGGCGGGACCCAAGAGACCCAGTACTTC
13 | - | TRBJ1-1 | TRBV30 | CASTKGLNTEAFF | TGTGCCAGTACCAAGGGGCTAAACACTGAAGCTTTCTTT
15 | - | TRBJ1-3 | TRBV6-5 | CASSLRDPSGNTIYF | TGTGCCAGCAGTTTACGGGACCCCTCTGGAAACACCATATATTTT
15 | TRBD1 | TRBJ2-7 | TRBV19 | CASSLTGGGPYEQYF | TGTGCCAGCAGCCTCACAGGGGGCGGTCCCTACGAGCAGTACTTC
20 | TRBD1 | TRBJ1-5 | TRBV28 | CASSLRDRGPGGYSNQPQHF | TGTGCCAGCAGTTTAAGGGACAGGGGGCCGGGTGGGTATAGCAATCAGCCCCAGCATTTT
14 | - | TRBJ2-7 | TRBV6-5 | CASSYTRDSYEQYF | TGTGCCAGCAGTTATACCCGGGACTCCTACGAGCAGTACTTC
14 | TRBD1 | TRBJ1-1 | TRBV18 | CASSRTGWNTEAFF | TGTGCCAGCTCGCGGACAGGATGGAACACTGAAGCTTTCTTT
15 | - | TRBJ2-3 | TRBV2 | CASSPPRTNTDTQYF | TGTGCCAGCAGCCCCCCTAGAACAAACACAGATACGCAGTATTTT
15 | - | TRBJ2-1 | TRBV2 | CASRAGDLSYNEQFF | TGTGCCAGCAGGGCAGGGGACCTCTCCTACAATGAGCAGTTCTTC
13 | TRBD2 | TRBJ2-7 | TRBV2 | CASSAGTTYEQYF | TGTGCCAGCAGTGCTGGGACTACTTACGAGCAGTACTTC
17 | - | TRBJ1-5 | TRBV4-2 | CASSQDQVTVSNQPQHF | TGTGCCAGCAGCCAAGATCAGGTGACAGTTAGCAATCAGCCCCAGCATTTT
19 | TRBD1 | TRBJ1-5 | TRBV12-5 | CASGIKMRDRAIGNQPQHF | TGTGCTAGTGGTATCAAGATGAGGGACAGGGCTATAGGCAATCAGCCCCAGCATTTT
15 | - | TRBJ2-5 | TRBV7-9 | CASSSGRLAKETQYF | TGTGCCAGCAGCTCCGGAAGGTTAGCAAAAGAGACCCAGTACTTC
15 | - | TRBJ1-1 | TRBV5-1 | CASSRGPEPNTEAFF | TGCGCCAGCAGCCGCGGGCCGGAGCCGAACACTGAAGCTTTCTTT
17 | TRBD1 | TRBJ1-6 | TRBV27 | CASSLVSRGSHNSPLHF | TGTGCCAGCAGTTTAGTTTCCAGGGGGTCCCATAATTCACCCCTCCACTTT
15 | TRBD2 | TRBJ2-3 | TRBV28 | CASSPSGGPTDTQYF | TGTGCCAGCAGTCCTAGCGGGGGTCCCACAGATACGCAGTATTTT
13 | TRBD1 | TRBJ1-5 | TRBV5-4 | CASSLDRDQPQHF | TGTGCCAGCAGCCTGGACAGGGATCAGCCCCAGCATTTT